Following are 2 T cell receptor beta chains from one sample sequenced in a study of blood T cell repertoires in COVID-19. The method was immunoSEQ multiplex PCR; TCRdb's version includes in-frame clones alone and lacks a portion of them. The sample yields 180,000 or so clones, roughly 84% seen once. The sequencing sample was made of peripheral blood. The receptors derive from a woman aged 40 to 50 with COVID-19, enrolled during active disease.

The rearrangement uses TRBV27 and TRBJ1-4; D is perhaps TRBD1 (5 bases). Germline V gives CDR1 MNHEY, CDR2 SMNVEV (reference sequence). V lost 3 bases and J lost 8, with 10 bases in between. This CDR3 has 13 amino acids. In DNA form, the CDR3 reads TGTGCCAGCAGTTTTCGTGGACAAGAAAAACTGTTTTTT. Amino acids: CASSFRGQEKLFF. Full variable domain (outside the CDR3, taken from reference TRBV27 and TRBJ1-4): EAQVTQNPRYLITVTGKKLTVTCSQNMNHEYMSWYRQDPGLGLRQIYYSMNVEVTDKGDVPEGYKVSRKEKRNFPLILESPSPNQTSLYFCASSFRGQEKLFFGSGTQLSVL.

The CDR3, as DNA: TGTGCCAGCAGTTTCCAGCGGGGGCAGCCCCAGCATTTT. Translation: CASSFQRGQPQHF. V and J are TRBV11-2 and TRBJ1-5, with D perhaps matching TRBD1 (5 bases). The CDR3 consists of 13 residues. The ends were cut back, 6 bases at V and 7 bases at J, with 13 bases in the middle. Germline CDR1 reads SGHAT; CDR2 reads FQNNGV.